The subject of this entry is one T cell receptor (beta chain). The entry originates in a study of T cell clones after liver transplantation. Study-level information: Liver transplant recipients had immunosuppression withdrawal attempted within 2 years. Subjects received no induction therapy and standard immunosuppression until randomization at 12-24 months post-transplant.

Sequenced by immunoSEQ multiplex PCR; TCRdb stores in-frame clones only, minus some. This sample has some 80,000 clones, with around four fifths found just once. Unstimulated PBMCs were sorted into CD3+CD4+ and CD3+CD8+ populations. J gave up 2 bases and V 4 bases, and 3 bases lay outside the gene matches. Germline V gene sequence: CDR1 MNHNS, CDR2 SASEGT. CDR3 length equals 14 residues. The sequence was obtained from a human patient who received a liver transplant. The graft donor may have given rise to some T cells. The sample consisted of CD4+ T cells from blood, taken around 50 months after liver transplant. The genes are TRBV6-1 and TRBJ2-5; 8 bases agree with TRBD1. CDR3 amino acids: CASSGGQGQETQYF. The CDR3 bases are TGTGCCAGCAGTGGCGGACAGGGACAAGAGACCCAGTACTTC.